This T cell receptor beta chain was captured by sequencing in a study of shared clonotypes between healthy human individuals. About the research overall: Three men and a couple of women, aged 18 to 49, were donors.

Overall study results and limits: The study found lower generation probabilities in non-shared clonotypes than in those shared by all four donors.

This clone was counted once. Its antigen is not identified. Caucasian adults residing in Nashville, Tennessee made up all the donors. The authors distributed each subset's genomic DNA evenly over several immunoSEQ plates. Some clones are missing from TCRdb's copy, which holds only in-frame ones; the method was immunoSEQ multiplex PCR. The profile shows 1.6 million or so clones, 98% of them singletons. The source of this sequence is a man aged 30 to 39 in good health. The sample taken for sequencing was naive CD4+ T cells sorted from blood. This sample's subset: CD45RA+ positively selected.

The CDR3 sequence: CASSLERPAGHTGELFF. In DNA, the CDR3 is TGTGCCAGCAGCTTAGAACGTCCGGCGGGTCACACCGGGGAGCTGTTTTTT. The chain recombines TRBV7-3 with TRBJ2-2; tentative D call: TRBD2 (5 bases). The germline V gene encodes CDR1 SGHTA and CDR2 FQGTGA. The V gene lost 2 bases and the J gene lost 3 bases, with 16 bases spanning the gap. The CDR3 has 17 residues.